The clone carrying this TCR beta chain was recorded many times. Preparation of the TCRbeta library used unique molecular identifiers. TCRdb analysed the PCR reads with MiXCR anew, one entry per CDR3 protein. The table shows under 300,000 distinct CDR3 sequences, with 9.7% occurring only once. The sample originates from a study of T-cell reconstitution after alpha-beta-depleted transplantation in children. Sequenced here: PBMCs from the stem cell graft donor, sampled from the stem cell graft. The TCR sequence derives from a human donor who donated a stem cell graft to a child with SCID.

The DNA for the CDR3 is TGTGCCAGCAGGGAGACTAGCGGGGGATTCTACGAGCAGTACTTC. This gives the protein CASRETSGGFYEQYF. J is TRBJ2-7 and V is TRBV6-1, with 12 bases matching TRBD2. The CDR3 is made up of 15 amino acids. V lost 6 bases to trimming and J lost 3 bases; unmatched junction nucleotides: 6. Per the germline V gene, CDR1 is MNHNS and CDR2 is SASEGT.